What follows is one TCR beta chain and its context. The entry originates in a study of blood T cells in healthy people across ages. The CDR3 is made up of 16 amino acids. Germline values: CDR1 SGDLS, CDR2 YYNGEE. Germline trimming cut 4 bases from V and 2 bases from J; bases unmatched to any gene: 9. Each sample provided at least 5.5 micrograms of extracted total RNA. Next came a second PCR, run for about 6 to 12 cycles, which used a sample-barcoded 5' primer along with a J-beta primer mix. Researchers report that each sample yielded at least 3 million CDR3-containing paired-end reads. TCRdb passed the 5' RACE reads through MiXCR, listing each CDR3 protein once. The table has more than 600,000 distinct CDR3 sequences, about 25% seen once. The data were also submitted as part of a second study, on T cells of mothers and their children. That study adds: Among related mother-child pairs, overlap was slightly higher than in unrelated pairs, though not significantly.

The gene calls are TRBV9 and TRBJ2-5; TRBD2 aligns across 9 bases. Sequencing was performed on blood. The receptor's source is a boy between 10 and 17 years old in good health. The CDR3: CASSREGRGGQETQYF. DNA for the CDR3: TGTGCCAGCAGCAGAGAGGGGCGGGGGGGTCAAGAGACCCAGTACTTC. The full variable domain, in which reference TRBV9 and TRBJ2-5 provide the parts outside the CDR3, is DSGVTQTPKHLITATGQRVTLRCSPRSGDLSVYWYQQSLDQGLQFLIQYYNGEERAKGNILERFSAQQFPDLHSELNLSSLELGDSALYFCASSREGRGGQETQYFGPGTRLLVL.